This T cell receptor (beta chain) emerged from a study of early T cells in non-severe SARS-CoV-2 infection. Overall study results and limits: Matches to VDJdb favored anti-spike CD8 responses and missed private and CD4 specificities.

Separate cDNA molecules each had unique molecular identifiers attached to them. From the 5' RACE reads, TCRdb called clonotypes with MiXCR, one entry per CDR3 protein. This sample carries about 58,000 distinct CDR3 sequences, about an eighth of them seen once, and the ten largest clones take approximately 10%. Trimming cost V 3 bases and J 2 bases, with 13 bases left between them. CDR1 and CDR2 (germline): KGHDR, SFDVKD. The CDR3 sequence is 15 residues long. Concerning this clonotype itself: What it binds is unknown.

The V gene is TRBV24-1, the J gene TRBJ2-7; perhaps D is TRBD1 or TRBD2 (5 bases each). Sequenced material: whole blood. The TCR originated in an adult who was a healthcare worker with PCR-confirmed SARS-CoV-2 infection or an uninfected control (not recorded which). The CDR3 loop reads CATSDLYGTAYEQYF. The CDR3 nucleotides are TGTGCCACCAGTGATCTTTACGGGACGGCCTACGAGCAGTACTTC.